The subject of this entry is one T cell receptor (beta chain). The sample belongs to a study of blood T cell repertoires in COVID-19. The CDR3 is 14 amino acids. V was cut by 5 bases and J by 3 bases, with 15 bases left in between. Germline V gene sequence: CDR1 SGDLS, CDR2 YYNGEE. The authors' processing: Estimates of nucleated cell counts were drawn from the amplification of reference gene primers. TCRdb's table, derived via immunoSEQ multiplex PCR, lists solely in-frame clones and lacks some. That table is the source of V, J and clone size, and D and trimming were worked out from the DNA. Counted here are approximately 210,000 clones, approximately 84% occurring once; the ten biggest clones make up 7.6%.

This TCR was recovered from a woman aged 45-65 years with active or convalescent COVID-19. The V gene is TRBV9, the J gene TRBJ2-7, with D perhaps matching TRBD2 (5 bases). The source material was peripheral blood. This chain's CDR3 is CASSARAGNYEQYF. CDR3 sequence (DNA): TGTGCCAGCAGTGCTAGGGCGGGCAACTACGAGCAGTACTTC.